The rows below give T cell receptor beta chains drawn from one sample of a study of blood T cell repertoires in COVID-19. Libraries were prepared by immunoSEQ multiplex PCR; TCRdb keeps only in-frame clonotypes and omits some of them. This sample has over 15,000 clones, with 85% to 90% found just once. Sample: peripheral blood. These receptor sequences come from a human donor in a cohort sampled during active COVID-19. The CDR3 runs from the conserved cysteine through the conserved F or W. A D gene is named only where the DNA matches it firmly. The size field is filled for only some rows; it gives once, few, many or a size class.

>-|TRBV30|TRBJ2-3|TRBD1
TGTGCCTGGAGTGAGACAGGGGGCGAGTTAGATACGCAGTATTTT
CAWSETGGELDTQYF
>-|TRBV6-5|TRBJ1-1|TRBD1
TGTGCCAGCAGTTACTCGAAGGGGGCGAACACTGAAGCTTTCTTT
CASSYSKGANTEAFF
>-|TRBV27|TRBJ2-5|-
TGTGCCAGCAGTCCAAATAACCAGGGGTGGGAGACCCAGTACTTC
CASSPNNQGWETQYF
>-|TRBV4-3|TRBJ2-2|-
TGCGCCAGCAGCCAAGGGGGGAGGGGGTTGGACGGGGAGCTGTTTTTT
CASSQGGRGLDGELFF
>-|TRBV7-9|TRBJ2-2|TRBD1
TGTGCCAGCAGCCACCTTGACAGGGTGGGCGGGGAGCTGTTTTTT
CASSHLDRVGGELFF
>-|TRBV27|TRBJ1-2|-
TGTGCCAGCAGTTTTCAGGGCGGAAACTATGGCTACACCTTC
CASSFQGGNYGYTF
>-|TRBV27|TRBJ1-2|-
TGTGCCAGCAGTTTCGGCAGGAAATATGGCTACACCTTC
CASSFGRKYGYTF
>-|TRBV6-2/TRBV6-3|TRBJ2-3|-
TGTGCCAGCAGTTACTCCCCAGTGAGCGCAGATACGCAGTATTTT
CASSYSPVSADTQYF
>-|TRBV4-1|TRBJ1-5|TRBD1
TGCGCCAGCAGCCAAGGAGACAGGGGTTATCAGCCCCAGCATTTT
CASSQGDRGYQPQHF
>-|TRBV2|TRBJ1-5|-
TGTGCCAGCAGGGTGGACGGGGAACAGCCCCAGCATTTT
CASRVDGEQPQHF
>-|TRBV21-1|TRBJ2-7|-
TGTGCCAGCAGCAAATATCAACGGGTACCCTACGAGCAGTACTTC
CASSKYQRVPYEQYF
>-|TRBV6-1|TRBJ2-5|-
TGTGCCAGCAGTGATCACCCCAGGGCGGGGGAGACCCAGTACTTC
CASSDHPRAGETQYF
>-|TRBV28|TRBJ2-6|-
TGTGCCAGCAGTGGCCCCCTTCCCGGGGCCAACGTCCTGACTTTC
CASSGPLPGANVLTF
>-|TRBV5-1|TRBJ2-1|TRBD1
TGCGCCAGCGGGACAGAAAACCTCAATGAGCAGTTCTTC
CASGTENLNEQFF
>-|TRBV18|TRBJ2-2|TRBD2
TGTGCCAGCTCACCCCAGTCGATAGCGGGAAACACCGGGGAGCTGTTTTTT
CASSPQSIAGNTGELFF
>-|TRBV30|TRBJ1-2|TRBD1
TGTGCCTGGAGTGGGGGACAGAGCTATGGCTACACCTTC
CAWSGGQSYGYTF
>-|TRBV19|TRBJ2-5|TRBD1
TGTGCCAGTAGTAGCGGACAGGGCGAAGAGACCCAGTACTTC
CASSSGQGEETQYF
>-|TRBV10-3|TRBJ1-3|-
TGTGCCATCAGTGGGACATCCACTGGAAACACCATATATTTT
CAISGTSTGNTIYF
>once|TRBV29-1|TRBJ1-6|-
TGCAGCGTGCGGCCGGGGGGCGGGGGCCCCCTCCACTTT
CSVRPGGGGPLHF
>-|TRBV7-6|TRBJ1-1|-
TGTGCCAGCAGCTTAGCGTCGGCAGGGAACACTGAAGCTTTCTTT
CASSLASAGNTEAFF
>-|TRBV7-3|TRBJ2-5|-
TGTGCCAGCAGCTTAGGGGTCACAGGAGAGACCCAGTACTTC
CASSLGVTGETQYF
>few|TRBV4-2|TRBJ1-4|TRBD1
TGTGCCAGCAGCCAAGAGACAGGGAGTAATGAAAAACTGTTTTTT
CASSQETGSNEKLFF
>-|TRBV27|TRBJ1-2|TRBD1
TGTGCCAGCAGTTTCCAACCGGGACAGGGGAACTATGGCTACACCTTC
CASSFQPGQGNYGYTF
>-|TRBV5-1|TRBJ2-2|TRBD2
TGCGCCAGCAGCTTTGGGACTAGCGGGAGCACCGGGGAGCTGTTTTTT
CASSFGTSGSTGELFF
>-|TRBV5-1|TRBJ2-4|TRBD2
TGCGCCAGCAGCCCCACCGGGACTAGCGAAAACATTCAGTACTTC
CASSPTGTSENIQYF
>-|TRBV7-2|TRBJ2-3|TRBD2
TGTGCCAGCAGCCCGAATAGCGGGGTCGAGGACACAGATACGCAGTATTTT
CASSPNSGVEDTDTQYF
>-|TRBV5-6|TRBJ2-7|-
TGTGCCAGCAGCTTGTATATGAGGGATGGGTACGAGCAGTACTTC
CASSLYMRDGYEQYF
>-|TRBV5-1|TRBJ2-2|TRBD1
TGCGCCAGCAGCCCCTGGACAGGAGCGAACACCGGGGAGCTGTTTTTT
CASSPWTGANTGELFF
>-|TRBV27|TRBJ2-7|TRBD2
TGTGCCAGCAGTTGGGGTGGACTAGCGAGCTCCTACGAGCAGTACTTC
CASSWGGLASSYEQYF